One sample yielded the 5 T cell receptor beta chains listed below, sequenced in a study of cytomegalovirus exposure and HLA in healthy donors (dated by TCRdb to the late 2010s). The protocol used for the library was the immunoSEQ multiplex PCR assay. A mixture of 60 forward primers for TCR Vbeta segments and 13 reverse primers for TCR Jbeta segments was used in the multiplex PCR. The clones in this table, taken by TCRdb from immuneACCESS, are in-frame only. Not every clone is retained; where verified, under half of the shortfall comes from an unresolved V gene, and the cause of the rest is unknown. Across this sample there are tens of thousands of clones, with under 80% seen only once. The ten largest clonotypes hold 1.5% to 2% of the sample. Sequencing was carried out using PBMCs. The receptors here all came from a man aged 40-49 years in good health and CMV-seronegative.

The V and J genes are TRBV10-3 and TRBJ1-2; D might be TRBD1 (5 bases). Germline values: CDR1 ENHRY, CDR2 SYGVKD. The CDR3 covers 13 residues. Trimming left V 8 bases short and J 4 bases short, with 14 bases between. CDR3: CAILGAGSYGYTF. The CDR3 DNA reads as TGTGCCATCTTAGGGGCAGGTAGCTATGGCTACACCTTC.

The chain combines TRBV19 with TRBJ1-2; 7 bases line up with TRBD1. Per germline, CDR1 LNHDA and CDR2 SQIVND (reference sequence). The V and J ends lost 8 bases and 7 bases, in that order; junction bases with no gene match: 22. This CDR3 has 17 residues. The CDR3 protein is CASQLQGSAETQGGYTF. CDR3 in DNA: TGTGCCAGTCAATTACAGGGGAGCGCTGAGACCCAGGGTGGCTACACCTTC.

The chain links TRBV9 to TRBJ1-5, with D uncertain. Germline CDR1 SGDLS, CDR2 YYNGEE. V was clipped by 3 bases and J by 3 bases, with 10 bases between them. The CDR3 consists of 14 residues. The CDR3 sequence: CASSAYSDNQPQHF. CDR3 bases: TGTGCCAGCAGCGCATACAGTGACAATCAGCCCCAGCATTTT.

The chain is built from TRBV19 and TRBJ2-1; TRBD1 agrees at 9 bases. This CDR3 contains 19 residues. V lost 5 bases and J lost 1; bases outside the gene matches: 15. CDR1 and CDR2 (germline): LNHDA, SQIVND (reference sequence). This chain's CDR3 is CASSVPGQGPFLSYNEQFF. The CDR3 nucleotides read TGTGCCAGTAGTGTACCGGGACAGGGACCCTTCCTTTCCTACAATGAGCAGTTCTTC.

This sequence joins TRBV27 and TRBJ2-5, with D perhaps matching TRBD2 (6 bases). Per the germline V gene, CDR1 is MNHEY and CDR2 is SMNVEV (reference sequence). V lost 0 bases, J lost 3 bases, and 8 bases lay in between. The CDR3 runs to 14 residues. The CDR3 DNA sequence: TGTGCCAGCAGTTTATCGGGGGGAGAAGAGACCCAGTACTTC. Protein sequence: CASSLSGGEETQYF.